Below, 14 T cell receptor beta chains from the same sample are listed, as sequenced in a study of Ad26.COV2.S vaccination and SARS-CoV-2 variants (dated by TCRdb to 2020 to 2022). Read against the paper, the sample's treatment or condition label means: roughly 18 received Ad26.COV2.S at low or high dose, single or two shots; roughly 5 received placebo; per-sample allocation not given. Repertoires of vaccine and placebo recipients were sequenced from samples taken on day 63 after the first injection. The library was built by means of the immunoSEQ multiplex PCR assay. The table comes from immuneACCESS by way of TCRdb, which keeps in-frame sequences with V and J called. Part of the clones is missing from these tables; in studies checked, under half for an unresolved V gene and the rest for unknown reasons. For this sample the table gives 200,000 to 250,000 clones, of which 85% to 90% were detected only once. Around a tenth of the sample is in the top ten clones.

The specimen comprised peripheral blood, sampled in a trial of Ad26.COV2.S vaccine versus placebo. The receptors originated from a person between 18 and 65 years old who received the Ad26.COV2.S COVID-19 vaccine or a placebo.

V is TRBV7-2 and J is TRBJ2-4; D unclear. The CDR3 covers 16 residues. CDR1 and CDR2 (germline): SGHTA, FQGNSA. Trimming removed 1 base from V and 4 bases from J, with 14 bases in between. This chain's CDR3 is CASSLDRVESKNIQYF. The CDR3 DNA is TGTGCCAGCAGCTTAGATCGGGTTGAATCGAAAAACATTCAGTACTTC.

This sequence joins TRBV3-1 (or the pseudogene TRBV3-2) and TRBJ1-1; D is uncertain. This CDR3 spans 13 amino acids. Germline V gives CDR1 LGHDT, CDR2 YNNKEL (reference sequence). The germline V and J ends were trimmed by 2 bases and 6 bases, with 10 bases remaining between them. The CDR3 here is CASSQIPGAEAFF. Here the CDR3 DNA reads TGTGCCAGCAGCCAAATCCCTGGGGCTGAAGCTTTCTTT.

The chain couples TRBV18 to TRBJ2-2; D gene unclear. The CDR3 is made up of 14 amino acids. Germline CDR1 reads KGHSH; CDR2 reads LQKENI. Trimming took off 0 bases at V and 1 base at J, with 3 bases between the two ends. Written as DNA, the CDR3 is TGTGCCAGCTCACCACCGGGGAACACCGGGGAGCTGTTTTTT. This codes for CASSPPGNTGELFF.

The rearrangement links TRBV19 to TRBJ1-5, with D unresolved. V was trimmed by 4 bases and J by 2 bases, leaving 9 bases between them. Per the germline V gene, CDR1 is LNHDA and CDR2 is SQIVND (reference sequence). The CDR3 totals 14 residues. The CDR3 reads CASSNAGGNQPQHF. The CDR3 DNA is TGTGCCAGTAGTAATGCAGGCGGCAATCAGCCCCAGCATTTT.

This chain connects TRBV7-9 to TRBJ2-3; 7 nucleotides align to TRBD2. This CDR3 is built from 13 residues. CDR1 is SEHNR and CDR2 is FQNEAQ in the germline V gene (reference sequence). The junction had 5 bases not matched to a gene; V was cut back by 5 bases and J by 6 bases. CDR3 nucleotides: TGTGCCAGCAGCCAATCCGGGGGGGATACGCAGTATTTT. As protein: CASSQSGGDTQYF.

CDR3 region: CASTSGRVGRGYTF. The CDR3 DNA is TGTGCCAGCACCTCGGGGAGGGTAGGACGCGGCTACACCTTC. The chain employs TRBV3-1 (or the pseudogene TRBV3-2) and TRBJ1-2; D gene uncertain. The CDR3 is 14 residues long. Per the germline V gene, CDR1 is LGHDT and CDR2 is YNNKEL (reference sequence). Trimming took off 7 bases at V and 8 bases at J, with 20 bases between the two ends.

The V call is TRBV6-5, the J call TRBJ2-2; either TRBD1 or TRBD2 may supply D (6 bases each). V was trimmed by 6 bases and J by 3 bases, leaving 11 bases between them. The CDR3 runs 14 residues. Germline CDR1 MNHEY, CDR2 SVGAGI. The CDR3 sequence is CASRYREDTGELFF. For the CDR3, the DNA is TGTGCCAGCAGGTACAGGGAGGACACCGGGGAGCTGTTTTTT.

The rearrangement uses TRBV5-1 and TRBJ2-4; 7 positions match TRBD1. V shed 0 bases, J shed 0 bases, and the junction held 6 bases outside the gene matches. The CDR3 has 17 amino acids. CDR1 and CDR2 from the germline V gene are SGHRS and YFSETQ. The CDR3 DNA follows: TGCGCCAGCAGCTTGGTAGGGGACAGCCTAGCCAAAAACATTCAGTACTTC. The encoded protein is CASSLVGDSLAKNIQYF.

CDR3 DNA: TGTGCCAGCAGTTTGCGATGGGACATCACAGATACGCAGTATTTT. This gives the protein CASSLRWDITDTQYF. V is TRBV27 and J is TRBJ2-3; the D gene is possibly TRBD1 (6 bases). Trimming took 3 bases from V and 2 from J, leaving 12 bases between them. CDR1 MNHEY and CDR2 SMNVEV come from the germline V gene (reference sequence). The CDR3 runs 15 residues.

V gene TRBV6-5 combines with J gene TRBJ2-7; D is perhaps TRBD2 (6 bases). Deletions cut 3 bases from V and 5 bases from J, with 14 bases between. CDR1 is MNHEY and CDR2 is SVGAGI in the germline V gene. This CDR3 comprises 14 residues. CDR3 sequence: CASSYLTSFHEQYF. In nucleotides, the CDR3 is TGTGCCAGCAGTTATCTGACTAGTTTCCACGAGCAGTACTTC.

The chain is built from TRBV19 and TRBJ1-4; D is perhaps TRBD1 (6 bases). CDR1 is LNHDA, CDR2 SQIVND, per germline (reference sequence). Trimming shortened V by 9 bases and J by 6 bases, and 26 bases separated the two germline ends. The CDR3 is 17 amino acids. Here the CDR3 DNA reads TGTGCCAGCCGACGTAAATTTCGGGGGCCGGGTTATGAAAAACTGTTTTTT. Its translation is CASRRKFRGPGYEKLFF.

The chain joins TRBV5-5 to TRBJ2-1; 7 bases are a match to TRBD1. J was trimmed by 12 bases and V by 0 bases; bases with no gene match: 12. The CDR3 sequence is 15 residues long. Germline V gene sequence: CDR1 SGHKS, CDR2 YYEKEE (reference sequence). CDR3: CASSLARDSPRGQFF. The DNA of the CDR3 is TGTGCCAGCAGCTTGGCCCGGGACAGTCCCCGGGGGCAGTTCTTC.

This chain links TRBV7-6 with TRBJ2-7; the match to TRBD1 covers 8 bases. Trimming cost V 3 bases and J 4 bases; bases outside gene matches: 2. This CDR3 has 13 amino acids. The V gene's germline CDR1 is SGHVS and CDR2 FNYEAQ. CDR3 bases: TGTGCCAGCAGCTTCGACAGGGGATACGAGCAGTACTTC. This sequence encodes CASSFDRGYEQYF.

V is TRBV4-3 and J is TRBJ2-1; 8 nucleotides align to TRBD1. The ends lost 2 bases at V and 5 bases at J; junction bases unmatched: 2. Germline assignment: CDR1 LGHNA and CDR2 YSLEER. The CDR3 is 14 amino acids. The CDR3: CASSQQTGDNEQFF. DNA for the CDR3: TGCGCCAGCAGCCAACAGACAGGGGACAATGAGCAGTTCTTC.